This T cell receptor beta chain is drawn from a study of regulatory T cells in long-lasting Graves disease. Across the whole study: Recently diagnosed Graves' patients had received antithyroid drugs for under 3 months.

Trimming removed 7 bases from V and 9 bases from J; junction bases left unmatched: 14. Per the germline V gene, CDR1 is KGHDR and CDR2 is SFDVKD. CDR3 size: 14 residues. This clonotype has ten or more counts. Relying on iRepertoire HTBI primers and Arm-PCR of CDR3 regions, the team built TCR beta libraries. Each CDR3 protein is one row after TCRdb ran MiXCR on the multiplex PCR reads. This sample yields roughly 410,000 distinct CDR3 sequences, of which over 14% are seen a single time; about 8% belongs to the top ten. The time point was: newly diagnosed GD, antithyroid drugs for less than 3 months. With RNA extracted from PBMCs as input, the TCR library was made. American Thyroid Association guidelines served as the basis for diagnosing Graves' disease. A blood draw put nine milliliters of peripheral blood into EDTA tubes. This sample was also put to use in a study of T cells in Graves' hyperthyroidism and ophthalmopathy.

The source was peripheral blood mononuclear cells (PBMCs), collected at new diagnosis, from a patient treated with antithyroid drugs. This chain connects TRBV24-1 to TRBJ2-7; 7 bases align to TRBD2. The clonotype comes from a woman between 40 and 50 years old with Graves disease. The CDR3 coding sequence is TGTGCCACCAGCGAGCCGGGACTAAAGAGCGTGCAGTACTTC. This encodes CATSEPGLKSVQYF.